The clone carrying this T cell receptor (beta chain) appeared a single time. Germline CDR1 SGHKS, CDR2 YYEKEE (reference sequence). The CDR3 loop spans 15 amino acids. V gave up 0 bases and J gave up 2 bases, with 8 bases separating them. This sample is part of a study of blood T cell repertoires in COVID-19. Participants' reported clinical history set cohort assignment. Participants in the exposed group had met a COVID-19 case in the 2 weeks before joining the study. Original methodology: Reference gene primer amplification yielded estimated nucleated cell counts. Clones were sequenced by immunoSEQ multiplex PCR, and TCRdb holds only the in-frame ones, with some missing. The V and J calls and clone size come from that table; D and trimming were worked out from the DNA. Here the sample spans a few hundred thousand clones, 80% to 90% being singletons.

The source material was PBMCs or T cells enriched from blood (not recorded which). This sequence joins TRBV5-5 and TRBJ1-4; D is undetermined. The clonotype comes from a woman between 50 and 59 years old who had been exposed to COVID-19. CDR3 sequence: CASSLGWETNEKLFF. The CDR3 DNA sequence: TGTGCCAGCAGCTTGGGCTGGGAGACTAATGAAAAACTGTTTTTT.